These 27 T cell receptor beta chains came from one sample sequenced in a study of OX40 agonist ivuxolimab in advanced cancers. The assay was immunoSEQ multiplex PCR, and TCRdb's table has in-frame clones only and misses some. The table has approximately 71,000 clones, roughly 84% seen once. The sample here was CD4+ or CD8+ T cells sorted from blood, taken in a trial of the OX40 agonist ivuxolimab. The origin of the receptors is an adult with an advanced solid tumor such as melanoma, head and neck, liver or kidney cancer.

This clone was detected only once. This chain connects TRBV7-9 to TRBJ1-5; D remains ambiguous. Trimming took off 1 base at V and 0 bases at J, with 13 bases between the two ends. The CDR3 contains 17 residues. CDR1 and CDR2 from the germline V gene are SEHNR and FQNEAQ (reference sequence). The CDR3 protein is CASSLVSSAHSNQPQHF. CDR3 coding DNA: TGTGCCAGCAGCTTAGTGTCAAGTGCGCATAGCAATCAGCCCCAGCATTTT.

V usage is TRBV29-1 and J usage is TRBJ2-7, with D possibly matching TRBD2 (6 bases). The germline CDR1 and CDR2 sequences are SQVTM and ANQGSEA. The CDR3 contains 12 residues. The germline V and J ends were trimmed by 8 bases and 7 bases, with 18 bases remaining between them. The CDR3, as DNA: TGCAGCATACTCACGGGAGTTTGGGAGCAGTACTTC. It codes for CSILTGVWEQYF.

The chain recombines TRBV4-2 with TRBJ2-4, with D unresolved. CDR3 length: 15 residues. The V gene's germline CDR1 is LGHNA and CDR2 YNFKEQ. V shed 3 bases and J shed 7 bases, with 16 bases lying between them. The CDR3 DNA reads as TGTGCCAGCAGCCAGGTGGTCCTGGCTCGGAACATTCAGTACTTC. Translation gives CASSQVVLARNIQYF.

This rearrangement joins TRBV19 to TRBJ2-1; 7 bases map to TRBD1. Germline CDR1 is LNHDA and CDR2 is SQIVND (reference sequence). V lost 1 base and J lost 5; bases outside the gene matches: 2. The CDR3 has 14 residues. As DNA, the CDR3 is TGTGCCAGTAGTATAGGGACAGGAAACAATGAGCAGTTCTTC. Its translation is CASSIGTGNNEQFF.

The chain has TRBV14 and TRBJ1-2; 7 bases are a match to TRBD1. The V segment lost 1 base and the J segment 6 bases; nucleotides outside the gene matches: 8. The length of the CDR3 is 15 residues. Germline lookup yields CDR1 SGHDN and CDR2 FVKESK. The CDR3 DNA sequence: TGTGCCAGCAGCCAAGTTGGAGGGGGCGTAGATGGCTACACCTTC. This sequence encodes CASSQVGGGVDGYTF.

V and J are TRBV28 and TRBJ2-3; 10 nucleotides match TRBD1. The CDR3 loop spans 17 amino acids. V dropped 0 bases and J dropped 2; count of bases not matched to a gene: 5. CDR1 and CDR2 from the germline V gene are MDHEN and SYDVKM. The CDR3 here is CASSLWRTGGPTDTQYF. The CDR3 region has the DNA TGTGCCAGCAGTTTATGGCGGACAGGGGGTCCCACAGATACGCAGTATTTT.

The CDR3 is CAISGFEEDYGYTF. CDR3 DNA: TGTGCCATCAGCGGGTTTGAGGAGGACTATGGCTACACCTTC. The chain uses TRBV10-3 and TRBJ1-2; D uncertain. Trimming took off 6 bases at V and 3 bases at J, with 14 bases between the two ends. This CDR3 spans 14 amino acids. The germline CDR1 and CDR2 sequences are ENHRY and SYGVKD.

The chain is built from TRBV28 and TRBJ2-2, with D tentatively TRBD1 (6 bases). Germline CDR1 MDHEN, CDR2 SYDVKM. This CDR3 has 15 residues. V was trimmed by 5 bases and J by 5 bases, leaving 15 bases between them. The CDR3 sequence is CASSPGTRGTGELFF. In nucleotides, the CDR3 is TGTGCCAGCAGTCCCGGGACCAGGGGTACCGGGGAGCTGTTTTTT.

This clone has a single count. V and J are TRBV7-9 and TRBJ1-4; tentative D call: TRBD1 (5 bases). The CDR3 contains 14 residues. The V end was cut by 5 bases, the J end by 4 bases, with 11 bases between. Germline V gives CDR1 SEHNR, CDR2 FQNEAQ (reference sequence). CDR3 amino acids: CASSPREINEKLFF. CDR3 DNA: TGTGCCAGCAGCCCCAGGGAGATTAATGAAAAACTGTTTTTT.

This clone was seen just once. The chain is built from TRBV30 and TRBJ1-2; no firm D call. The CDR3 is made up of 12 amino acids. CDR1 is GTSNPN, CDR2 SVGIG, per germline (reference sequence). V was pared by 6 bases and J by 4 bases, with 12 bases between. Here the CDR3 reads CACQLGFYGYTF. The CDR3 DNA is TGTGCCTGTCAGTTGGGGTTCTATGGCTACACCTTC.

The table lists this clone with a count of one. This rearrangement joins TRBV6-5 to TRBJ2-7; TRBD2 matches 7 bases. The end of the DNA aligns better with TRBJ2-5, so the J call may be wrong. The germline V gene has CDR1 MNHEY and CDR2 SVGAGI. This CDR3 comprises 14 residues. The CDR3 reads CASSPRTSQETQYF. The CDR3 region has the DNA TGTGCCAGCAGCCCAAGGACTAGCCAAGAGACCCAGTACTTC.

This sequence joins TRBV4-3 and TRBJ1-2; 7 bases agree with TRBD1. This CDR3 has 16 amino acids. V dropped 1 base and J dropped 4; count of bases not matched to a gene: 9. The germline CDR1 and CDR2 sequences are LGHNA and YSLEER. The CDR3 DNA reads TGCGCCAGCAGCCAAGCCCTGGACAGGACCTTCTATGGCTACACCTTC. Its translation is CASSQALDRTFYGYTF.

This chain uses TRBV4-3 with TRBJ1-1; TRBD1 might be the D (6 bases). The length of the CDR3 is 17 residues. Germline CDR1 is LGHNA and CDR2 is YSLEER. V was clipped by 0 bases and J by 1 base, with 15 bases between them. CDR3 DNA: TGCGCCAGCAGCCAAGATTATCCCGGACAGACGAACACTGAAGCTTTCTTT. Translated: CASSQDYPGQTNTEAFF.

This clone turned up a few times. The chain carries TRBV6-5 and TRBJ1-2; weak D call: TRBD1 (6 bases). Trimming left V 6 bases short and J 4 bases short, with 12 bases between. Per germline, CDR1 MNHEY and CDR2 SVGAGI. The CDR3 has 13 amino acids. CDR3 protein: CASSLGTTYGYTF. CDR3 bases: TGTGCCAGCAGCCTCGGGACAACCTATGGCTACACCTTC.

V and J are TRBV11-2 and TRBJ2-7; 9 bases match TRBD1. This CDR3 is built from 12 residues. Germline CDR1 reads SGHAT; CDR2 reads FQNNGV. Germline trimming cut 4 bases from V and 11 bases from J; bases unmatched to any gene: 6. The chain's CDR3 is CASSYGQGYEYF. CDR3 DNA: TGTGCCAGCAGCTACGGACAGGGGTACGAGTACTTC.

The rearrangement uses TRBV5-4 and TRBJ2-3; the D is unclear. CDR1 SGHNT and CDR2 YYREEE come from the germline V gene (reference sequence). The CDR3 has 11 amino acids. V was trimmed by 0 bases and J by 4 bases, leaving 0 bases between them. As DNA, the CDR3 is TGTGCCAGCAGCTTGGCAGATACGCAGTATTTT. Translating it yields CASSLADTQYF.

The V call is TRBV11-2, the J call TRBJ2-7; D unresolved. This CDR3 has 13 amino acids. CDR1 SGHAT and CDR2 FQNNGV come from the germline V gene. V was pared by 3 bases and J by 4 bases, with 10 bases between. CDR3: CASSFSGIYEQYF. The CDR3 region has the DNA TGTGCCAGCAGCTTTTCCGGAATTTACGAGCAGTACTTC.

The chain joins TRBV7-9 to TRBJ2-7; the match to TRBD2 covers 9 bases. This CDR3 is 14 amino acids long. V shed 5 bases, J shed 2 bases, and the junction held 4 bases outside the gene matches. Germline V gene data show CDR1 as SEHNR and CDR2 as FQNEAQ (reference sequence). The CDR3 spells CASSPGLATYEQYF. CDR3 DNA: TGTGCCAGCAGCCCCGGACTAGCGACCTACGAGCAGTACTTC.

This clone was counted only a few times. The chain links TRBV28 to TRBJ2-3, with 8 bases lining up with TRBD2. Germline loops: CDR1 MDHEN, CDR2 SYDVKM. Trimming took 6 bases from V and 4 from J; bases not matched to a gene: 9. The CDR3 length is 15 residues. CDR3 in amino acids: CASSSGAGEADTQYF. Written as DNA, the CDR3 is TGTGCCAGCAGCTCCGGAGCGGGGGAGGCAGATACGCAGTATTTT.

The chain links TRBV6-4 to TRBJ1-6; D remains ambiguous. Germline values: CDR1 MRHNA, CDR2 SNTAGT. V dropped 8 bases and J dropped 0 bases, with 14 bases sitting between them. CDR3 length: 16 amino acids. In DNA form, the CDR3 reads TGTGCCAGCTTAGGAGGGTCAAGCTCCTATAATTCACCCCTCCACTTT. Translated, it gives CASLGGSSSYNSPLHF.

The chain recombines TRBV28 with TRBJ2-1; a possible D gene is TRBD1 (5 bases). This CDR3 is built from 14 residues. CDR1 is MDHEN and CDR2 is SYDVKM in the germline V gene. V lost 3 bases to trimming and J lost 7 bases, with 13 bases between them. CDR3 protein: CASSFIQGRNEQFF. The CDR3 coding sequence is TGTGCCAGCAGTTTCATCCAGGGTCGGAATGAGCAGTTCTTC.

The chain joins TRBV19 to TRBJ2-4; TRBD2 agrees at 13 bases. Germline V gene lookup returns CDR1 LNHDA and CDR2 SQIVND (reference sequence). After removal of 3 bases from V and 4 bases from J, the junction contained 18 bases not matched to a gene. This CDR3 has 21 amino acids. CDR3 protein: CASSMERRTSGRVVRKNIQYF. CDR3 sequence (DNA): TGTGCCAGTAGTATGGAGAGACGGACTAGCGGGAGAGTCGTTAGGAAAAACATTCAGTACTTC.

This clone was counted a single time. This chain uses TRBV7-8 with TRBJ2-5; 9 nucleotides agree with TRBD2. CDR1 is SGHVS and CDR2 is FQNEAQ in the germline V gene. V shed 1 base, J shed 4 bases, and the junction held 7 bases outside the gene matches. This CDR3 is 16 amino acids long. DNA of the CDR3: TGTGCCAGCAGCTTAGTGGTGGCGGGAGGGCCAGAGACCCAGTACTTC. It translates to CASSLVVAGGPETQYF.

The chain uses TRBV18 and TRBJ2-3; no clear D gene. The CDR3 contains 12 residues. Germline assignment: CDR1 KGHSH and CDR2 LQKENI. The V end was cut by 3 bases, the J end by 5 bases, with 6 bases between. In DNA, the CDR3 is TGTGCCAGCTCACCGCGGCAAGATACGCAGTATTTT. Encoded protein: CASSPRQDTQYF.

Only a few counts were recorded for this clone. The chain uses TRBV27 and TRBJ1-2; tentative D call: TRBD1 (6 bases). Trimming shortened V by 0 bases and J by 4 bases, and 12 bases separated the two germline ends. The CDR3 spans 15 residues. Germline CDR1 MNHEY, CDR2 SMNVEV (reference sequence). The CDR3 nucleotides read TGTGCCAGCAGTTTATCCCGGGACACTGTCTATGGCTACACCTTC. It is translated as CASSLSRDTVYGYTF.

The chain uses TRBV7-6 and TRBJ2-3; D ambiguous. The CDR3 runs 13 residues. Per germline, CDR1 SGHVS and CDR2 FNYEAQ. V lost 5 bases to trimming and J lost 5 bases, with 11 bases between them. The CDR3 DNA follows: TGTGCCAGCAGCCTTACAATGGGAGATACGCAGTATTTT. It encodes CASSLTMGDTQYF.

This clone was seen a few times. The CDR3 sequence: CASSLSGGRSKETQYF. In DNA, the CDR3 is TGTGCCAGCAGTTTAAGTGGCGGGAGGTCCAAAGAGACCCAGTACTTC. This rearrangement joins TRBV27 to TRBJ2-5; 8 nucleotides align to TRBD2. V gave up 2 bases and J gave up 3 bases; unmatched junction bases: 8. Per the germline V gene, CDR1 is MNHEY and CDR2 is SMNVEV (reference sequence). The CDR3 is made up of 16 amino acids.